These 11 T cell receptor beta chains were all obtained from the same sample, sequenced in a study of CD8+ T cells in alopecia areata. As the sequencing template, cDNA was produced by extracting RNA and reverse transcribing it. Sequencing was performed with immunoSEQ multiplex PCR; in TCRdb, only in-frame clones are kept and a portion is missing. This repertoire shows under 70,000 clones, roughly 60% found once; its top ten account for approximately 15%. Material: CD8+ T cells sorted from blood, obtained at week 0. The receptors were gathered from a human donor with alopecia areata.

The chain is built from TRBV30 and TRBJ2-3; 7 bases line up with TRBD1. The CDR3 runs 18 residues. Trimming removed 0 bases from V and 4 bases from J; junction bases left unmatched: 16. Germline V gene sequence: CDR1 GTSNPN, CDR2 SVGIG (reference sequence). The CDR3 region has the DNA TGTGCCTGGAGTGTGCCTGATACAGGGGCCGTATGGGCAGATACGCAGTATTTT. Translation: CAWSVPDTGAVWADTQYF.

The CDR3 loop reads CASSNLRQGEETQYF. The CDR3 region has the DNA TGTGCCAGCAGCAACCTAAGACAGGGGGAAGAGACCCAGTACTTC. The chain recombines TRBV7-7 with TRBJ2-5; 9 nucleotides align to TRBD1. Per the germline V gene, CDR1 is SSHAT and CDR2 is FNYEAQ (reference sequence). After removal of 5 bases from V and 3 bases from J, the junction contained 7 bases not matched to a gene. The CDR3 loop spans 15 amino acids.

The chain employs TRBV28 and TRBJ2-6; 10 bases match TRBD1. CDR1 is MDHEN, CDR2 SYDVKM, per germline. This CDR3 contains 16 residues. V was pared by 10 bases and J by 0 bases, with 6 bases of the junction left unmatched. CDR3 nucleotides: TGTGCCACCGGGACAGGGGTCATCTCTGGGGCCAACGTCCTGACTTTC. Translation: CATGTGVISGANVLTF.

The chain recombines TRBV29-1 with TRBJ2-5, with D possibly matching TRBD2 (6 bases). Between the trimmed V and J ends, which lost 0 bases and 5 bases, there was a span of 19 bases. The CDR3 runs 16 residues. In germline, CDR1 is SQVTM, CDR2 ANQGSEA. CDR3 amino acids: CSVEDRVQGLQETQYF. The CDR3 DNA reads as TGCAGCGTTGAAGATCGGGTTCAGGGACTTCAGGAGACCCAGTACTTC.

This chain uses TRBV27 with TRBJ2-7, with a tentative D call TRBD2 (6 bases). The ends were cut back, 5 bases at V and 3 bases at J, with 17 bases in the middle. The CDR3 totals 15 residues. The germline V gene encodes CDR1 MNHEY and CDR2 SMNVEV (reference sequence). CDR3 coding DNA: TGTGCCAGCAGTACGGCCGGGACTGCCTTCTACGAGCAGTACTTC. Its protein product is CASSTAGTAFYEQYF.

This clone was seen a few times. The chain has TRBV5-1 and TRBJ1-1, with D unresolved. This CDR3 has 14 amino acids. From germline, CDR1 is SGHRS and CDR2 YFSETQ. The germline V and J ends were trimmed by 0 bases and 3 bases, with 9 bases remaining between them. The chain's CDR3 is CASSLDYGYTEAFF. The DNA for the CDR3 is TGCGCCAGCAGCTTGGATTACGGGTACACTGAAGCTTTCTTT. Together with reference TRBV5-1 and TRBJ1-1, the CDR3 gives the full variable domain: KAGVTQTPRYLIKTRGQQVTLSCSPISGHRSVSWYQQTPGQGLQFLFEYFSETQRNKGNFPGRFSGRQFSNSRSEMNVSTLELGDSALYLCASSLDYGYTEAFFGQGTRLTVV.

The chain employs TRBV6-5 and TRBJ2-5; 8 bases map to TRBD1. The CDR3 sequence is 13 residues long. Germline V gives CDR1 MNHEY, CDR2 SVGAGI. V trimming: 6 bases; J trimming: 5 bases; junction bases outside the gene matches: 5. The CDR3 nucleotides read TGTGCCAGCAGCACGGACAGGGCGGAGACCCAGTACTTC. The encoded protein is CASSTDRAETQYF.

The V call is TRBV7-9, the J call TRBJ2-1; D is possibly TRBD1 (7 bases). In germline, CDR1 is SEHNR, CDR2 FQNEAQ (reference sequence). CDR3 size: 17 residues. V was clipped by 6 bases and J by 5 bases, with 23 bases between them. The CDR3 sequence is CASRLPRGAASDNEQFF. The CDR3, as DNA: TGTGCCAGCAGGTTACCCAGGGGGGCGGCCTCGGACAATGAGCAGTTCTTC.

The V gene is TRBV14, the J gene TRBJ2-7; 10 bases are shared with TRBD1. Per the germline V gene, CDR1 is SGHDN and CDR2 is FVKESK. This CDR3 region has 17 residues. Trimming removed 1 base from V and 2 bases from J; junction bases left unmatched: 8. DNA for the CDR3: TGTGCCAGCAGCCAAGGGGGAACCGGGACAGGGGCCTACGAGCAGTACTTC. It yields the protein CASSQGGTGTGAYEQYF. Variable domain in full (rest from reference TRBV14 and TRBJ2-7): EAGVTQFPSHSVIEKGQTVTLRCDPISGHDNLYWYRRVMGKEIKFLLHFVKESKQDESGMPNNRFLAERTGGTYSTLKVQPAELEDSGVYFCASSQGGTGTGAYEQYFGPGTRLTVT.

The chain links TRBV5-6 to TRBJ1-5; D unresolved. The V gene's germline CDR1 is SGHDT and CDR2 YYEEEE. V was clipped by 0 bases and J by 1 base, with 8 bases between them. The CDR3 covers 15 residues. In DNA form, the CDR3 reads TGTGCCAGCAGCTTGGCCGGCCAGAGCAATCAGCCCCAGCATTTT. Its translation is CASSLAGQSNQPQHF.

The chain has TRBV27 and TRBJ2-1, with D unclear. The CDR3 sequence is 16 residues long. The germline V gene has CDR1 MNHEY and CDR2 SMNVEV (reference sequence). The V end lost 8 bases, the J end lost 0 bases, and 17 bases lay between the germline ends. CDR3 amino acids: CASRAPRLSSYNEQFF. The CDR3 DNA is TGTGCCAGCCGCGCCCCTAGGTTGAGCTCCTACAATGAGCAGTTCTTC.